The 22 T cell receptor beta chains listed next were all sequenced from one sample in a study of long-term antiretroviral therapy in people with HIV. Runs used v3.0 of the immunoSEQ assay and were done at survey level. The table came from immunoSEQ multiplex PCR; TCRdb's copy has only in-frame clones and leaves some out. This table holds 34,000 or so clones, roughly 82% found once. Source: unsorted PBMCs, taken 0.6 years after starting antiretroviral therapy. The source is a young man with HIV.

This clone was seen only once. The chain has TRBV7-2 and TRBJ2-1, with D hard to call. The CDR3 runs 14 residues. V gave up 5 bases and J gave up 0 bases, with 8 bases separating them. Germline V gene lookup returns CDR1 SGHTA and CDR2 FQGNSA. CDR3 region: CASSLPPSYNEQFF. DNA for the CDR3: TGTGCCAGCAGCCTCCCCCCCTCCTACAATGAGCAGTTCTTC.

J is TRBJ1-2 and V is TRBV27; the D is unclear. The CDR3 is 16 amino acids. Trimming took off 0 bases at V and 4 bases at J, with 15 bases between the two ends. Germline loops: CDR1 MNHEY, CDR2 SMNVEV (reference sequence). DNA of the CDR3: TGTGCCAGCAGTTTATCGCTCGCATATATTTCCTATGGCTACACCTTC. Translating gives CASSLSLAYISYGYTF.

This rearrangement joins TRBV6-5 to TRBJ2-7; D uncertain. Germline values: CDR1 MNHEY, CDR2 SVGAGI. The CDR3 covers 14 residues. V lost 7 bases to trimming and J lost 0 bases, with 13 bases between them. The chain's CDR3 is CASTRAAASYEQYF. As DNA, the CDR3 is TGTGCCAGCACCCGCGCGGCGGCCTCCTACGAGCAGTACTTC.

This clone was recorded a few times. This chain connects TRBV29-1 to TRBJ1-2; 9 positions agree with TRBD1. This CDR3 comprises 13 residues. Germline CDR1 reads SQVTM; CDR2 reads ANQGSEA. Unmatched junction bases numbered 9, after V lost 7 bases and J lost 6 bases. CDR3: CSARDRERNGYTF. Written as DNA, the CDR3 is TGCAGCGCCCGGGACAGGGAGAGGAATGGCTACACCTTC.

The rearrangement joins TRBV14 to TRBJ2-1, with 7 bases identical to TRBD2. CDR3 length: 14 residues. Germline V gene lookup returns CDR1 SGHDN and CDR2 FVKESK. V lost 3 bases and J lost 5; bases outside the gene matches: 4. Here the CDR3 reads CASSQVTSHNEQFF. CDR3 in DNA: TGTGCCAGCAGCCAGGTGACTAGCCACAATGAGCAGTTCTTC.

This sequence joins TRBV28 and TRBJ1-1; 7 bases align to TRBD1. The junction had 16 bases not matched to a gene; V was cut back by 1 base and J by 5 bases. Germline V gene lookup returns CDR1 MDHEN and CDR2 SYDVKM. The CDR3 extends over 18 amino acids. This CDR3 is CASSLSSQGYRDGTEAFF. DNA for the CDR3: TGTGCCAGCAGTTTATCATCACAGGGGTACAGGGATGGGACTGAAGCTTTCTTT. Full variable domain (outside the CDR3, taken from reference TRBV28 and TRBJ1-1): DVKVTQSSRYLVKRTGEKVFLECVQDMDHENMFWYRQDPGLGLRLIYFSYDVKMKEKGDIPEGYSVSREKKERFSLILESASTNQTSMYLCASSLSSQGYRDGTEAFFGQGTRLTVV.

CDR3 nucleotide sequence: TGTGCCAGCAGCTTGGACCCCCGATCGGGAGATGAAAAACTGTTTTTT. It specifies CASSLDPRSGDEKLFF. V is TRBV5-4 and J is TRBJ1-4; D not resolved. Germline lookup yields CDR1 SGHNT and CDR2 YYREEE (reference sequence). The CDR3 contains 16 residues. V was cut by 0 bases and J by 6 bases, with 15 bases left in between.

The chain uses TRBV2 and TRBJ2-7, with a possible D match to TRBD2 (5 bases). V lost 7 bases to trimming and J lost 6 bases, with 19 bases between them. This CDR3 has 14 residues. The V gene's germline CDR1 is SNHLY and CDR2 FYNNEI. The CDR3 DNA follows: TGTGCCAGCAACCCGGGCAGCCTCAGCGGCGAGCAGTACTTC. Translating it yields CASNPGSLSGEQYF.

The genes are TRBV5-1 and TRBJ2-7; D is uncertain. Trimming stripped 0 bases from V and 6 bases from J, with 13 bases between. Per the germline V gene, CDR1 is SGHRS and CDR2 is YFSETQ. CDR3 length: 14 amino acids. CDR3 DNA sequence: TGCGCCAGCAGCTTGGAAGGACCCGCGGTCGAGCAGTACTTC. Its protein is CASSLEGPAVEQYF.

This clone was recorded only once. CDR3 DNA: TGTGCCAGCTTAGCGGGAGGGAAAGATACGCAGTATTTT. The encoded protein is CASLAGGKDTQYF. This chain connects TRBV28 to TRBJ2-3, with 11 bases that match TRBD2. The V and J ends lost 8 bases and 5 bases, in that order; junction bases with no gene match: 3. The CDR3 contains 13 residues. CDR1 and CDR2 (germline): MDHEN, SYDVKM.

The chain has TRBV4-3 and TRBJ1-2; no reliable D call. The CDR3 covers 15 residues. Germline CDR1 LGHNA, CDR2 YSLEER. Between the trimmed V and J ends, which lost 1 base and 3 bases, there was a span of 12 bases. The DNA of the CDR3 is TGCGCCAGCAGCCAAGGCCCAGAGAATTACTATGGCTACACCTTC. It is translated as CASSQGPENYYGYTF.

J is TRBJ2-2 and V is TRBV5-1, with D unresolved. Germline V gives CDR1 SGHRS, CDR2 YFSETQ. The CDR3 is made up of 13 amino acids. Trimming left V 0 bases short and J 8 bases short, with 8 bases between. The CDR3 DNA sequence: TGCGCCAGCAGCTTGGCGATCATAGGGGAGCTGTTTTTT. Encoded protein: CASSLAIIGELFF.

This rearrangement joins TRBV6-6 to TRBJ1-4, with D uncertain. Trimming removed 2 bases at V and 4 bases at J, with 8 bases between. The CDR3 length is 14 residues. Looked up from germline, CDR1 is MNHNY and CDR2 is SVGAGI (reference sequence). The CDR3 sequence: CASSYRGNNEKLFF. The CDR3 bases are TGTGCCAGCAGTTACCGAGGGAATAATGAAAAACTGTTTTTT.

This clone has just a few counts. The rearrangement links TRBV7-8 to TRBJ2-1; 11 positions match TRBD2. V lost 1 base to trimming and J lost 8 bases; unmatched junction nucleotides: 4. From germline, CDR1 is SGHVS and CDR2 FQNEAQ. The CDR3 extends over 15 amino acids. The CDR3, as DNA: TGTGCCAGCAGCTTAGTAGCGGGAGGGGGCGATGAGCAGTTCTTC. Translation gives CASSLVAGGGDEQFF.

The gene calls are TRBV7-8 and TRBJ1-5; perhaps TRBD1 as D (5 bases). V was pared by 2 bases and J by 4 bases, with 9 bases between. The CDR3 contains 14 residues. CDR1 SGHVS and CDR2 FQNEAQ come from the germline V gene. CDR3 DNA sequence: TGTGCCAGCAGCTTAAATAGGGGAAATCAGCCCCAGCATTTT. It translates to CASSLNRGNQPQHF.

This clone has only a few counts. Different DNA sequences within this sample yield the same CDR3. This chain joins TRBV28 and TRBJ1-1; possibly TRBD1 for D (5 bases). Deletions cut 2 bases from V and 3 bases from J, with 7 bases between. The CDR3 loop spans 13 amino acids. The V gene's germline CDR1 is MDHEN and CDR2 SYDVKM. The CDR3 sequence is CASSLGRDTEAFF. The CDR3 DNA reads as TGTGCCAGCAGTTTAGGCAGGGACACTGAAGCTTTCTTT.

Only one count was recorded for this clone. V and J are TRBV7-9 and TRBJ1-5; D is ambiguous. Germline loops: CDR1 SEHNR, CDR2 FQNEAQ (reference sequence). V was cut by 1 base and J by 11 bases, with 9 bases left in between. The CDR3 spans 12 residues. The CDR3, as DNA: TGTGCCAGCAGCTTAGATGGGAGTACCCAGCATTTT. Amino acids: CASSLDGSTQHF.

This clone has only one observation. The V call is TRBV5-1, the J call TRBJ2-7; 10 nucleotides match TRBD1. J was trimmed by 4 bases and V by 0 bases; bases with no gene match: 10. The CDR3 totals 17 residues. CDR1 is SGHRS, CDR2 YFSETQ, per germline. The CDR3 sequence is CASSLVADRGPWYEQYF. For the CDR3, the DNA is TGCGCCAGCAGCTTGGTGGCCGACAGGGGGCCGTGGTACGAGCAGTACTTC.

This clone showed up just a few times. The CDR3 coding sequence is TGCGCCAGCAGCCAAGATGCGGTAGCGGGTCCTTCAGATACGCAGTATTTT. As protein: CASSQDAVAGPSDTQYF. The chain employs TRBV4-3 and TRBJ2-3; TRBD2 matches at 7 bases. CDR1 and CDR2 from the germline V gene are LGHNA and YSLEER. V shed 0 bases, J shed 4 bases, and the junction held 10 bases outside the gene matches. This CDR3 contains 17 residues.

V usage is TRBV27 and J usage is TRBJ2-7, with D perhaps assigned TRBD1 or TRBD2 (5 bases each). The V end was cut by 1 base, the J end by 0 bases, with 25 bases between. CDR3 size: 20 residues. The germline V gene has CDR1 MNHEY and CDR2 SMNVEV (reference sequence). CDR3 in amino acids: CASSLYGSGGRVLASYEQYF. CDR3 DNA sequence: TGTGCCAGCAGTTTATATGGTAGTGGGGGTAGGGTGCTCGCCTCCTACGAGCAGTACTTC.

The V gene is TRBV19, the J gene TRBJ2-4, with 7 bases fitting TRBD1. The CDR3 consists of 14 residues. The germline V gene has CDR1 LNHDA and CDR2 SQIVND (reference sequence). V was clipped by 6 bases and J by 6 bases; unmatched bases: 8. For the CDR3, the DNA is TGTGCCAGTAGGAACAGGGGCCTCGGAAACATTCAGTACTTC. It specifies CASRNRGLGNIQYF.

The chain uses TRBV5-1 and TRBJ1-4; 7 bases match TRBD1. The CDR3 length is 14 residues. Germline V gene sequence: CDR1 SGHRS, CDR2 YFSETQ. With V trimmed by 4 bases and J by 7 bases, 7 bases remained unmatched. The CDR3 protein is CASSTTGLTEKLFF. As DNA, the CDR3 is TGCGCCAGCAGCACGACAGGGTTGACTGAAAAACTGTTTTTT.